Reported below is one T cell receptor (beta chain). Its antigen is not known. Primers: 60 Vbeta forward and 13 Jbeta reverse. The data were produced by immunoSEQ multiplex PCR, yet TCRdb's version contains in-frame clones alone and is incomplete. The data show 100,000 to 150,000 clones, around 80% seen once. This entry is derived from a study of cytomegalovirus exposure and HLA in healthy donors. The study's findings and limits: Presence/absence results assume similar sequencing depth per donor, which may not hold.

The sequence derives from a man aged 25 to 45 in good health and CMV-seropositive. The source material was PBMCs.

CDR3 DNA: TGTGCCAGCAGCTTGACAGGGGGCGACGAGCAGTACTTC. Its translation: CASSLTGGDEQYF. The gene calls are TRBV5-4 and TRBJ2-5, with 9 bases lining up with TRBD1. The J call is in doubt because the DNA end fits TRBJ2-7 better. CDR3 length equals 13 residues. Looked up from germline, CDR1 is SGHNT and CDR2 is YYREEE (reference sequence).